This TCR beta chain originates from a study of blood T cell repertoires in COVID-19. Study background: The United States, Italy and Spain supplied acute and convalescent COVID-19 samples. In each case, the material was cDNA or gDNA derived from T cells, B-cell-depleted T cells, or PBMCs.

In the original processing: Amplification of reference gene primers provided the estimated nucleated cell counts. Clones were sequenced by immunoSEQ multiplex PCR, and TCRdb holds only the in-frame ones, with some missing. The V and J calls and clone size were taken over from that table, and D and trimming were inferred from the DNA. This sample has about 43,000 clones; about 91% occur once, and the top ten carry about 16%. The CDR3 has 15 amino acids. The J segment lost 0 bases and the V segment lost 8 bases, leaving 7 bases of the junction unmatched. Germline V lookup: CDR1 KGHSH, CDR2 LQKENI. Sequencing was done on a sample of peripheral blood. The chain carries TRBV18 and TRBJ1-2; 9 bases fit TRBD1. This TCR was recovered from a man aged 55 to 70 with active COVID-19. In DNA form, the CDR3 reads TGTGCCAGCGCCCAGGACAGGGGCTCTAACTATGGCTACACCTTC. Residues: CASAQDRGSNYGYTF. Drawing the rest from reference TRBV18 and TRBJ1-2, the complete variable domain is NAGVMQNPRHLVRRRGQEARLRCSPMKGHSHVYWYRQLPEEGLKFMVYLQKENIIDESGMPKERFSAEFPKEGPSILRIQQVVRGDSAAYFCASAQDRGSNYGYTFGSGTRLTVV.